Following are 10 T cell receptor beta chains from one sample sequenced in a study of cytomegalovirus exposure and HLA in healthy donors. The study ran its PCR with 60 Vbeta and 13 Jbeta primers. Measured with immunoSEQ multiplex PCR; TCRdb has only the in-frame clones, and not every one. Found here are a few hundred thousand clones, approximately 82% of them singletons; the top ten hold 0.55% to 0.7%. The sample comprised PBMCs. The receptors originated from a woman aged 40 to 50 in good health and CMV-seronegative.

The chain couples TRBV5-1 to TRBJ1-1; a weak D match, TRBD1 (5 bases). The CDR3 extends over 18 amino acids. Trimming removed 0 bases at V and 1 base at J, with 19 bases between. Germline CDR1 and CDR2: SGHRS and YFSETQ. The CDR3 region has the DNA TGCGCCAGCAGCTTGGAAGTGCAGGGAGGTTTCCCGAACACTGAAGCTTTCTTT. Translating gives CASSLEVQGGFPNTEAFF.

The CDR3 DNA reads as TGCGCCAGCAGTGCTTCACTAGCGACTAACGAGCAGTACTTC. Amino acid sequence: CASSASLATNEQYF. V and J are TRBV10-1 and TRBJ2-7, with 7 nucleotides matching TRBD2. The V gene end was trimmed by 4 bases and the J gene end by 5 bases; junction bases not matched to a gene: 8. Germline-derived CDR1 and CDR2 are WNHNN and SYGVQD (reference sequence). This CDR3 region has 14 residues.

V gene TRBV27 combines with J gene TRBJ1-4; tentatively, D is TRBD1 (6 bases). Germline V gene data show CDR1 as MNHEY and CDR2 as SMNVEV (reference sequence). The CDR3 runs to 15 residues. The V end was cut by 7 bases, the J end by 8 bases, with 20 bases between. The CDR3 region has the DNA TGTGCCAGCACCCACAGGGTAGGGCCACGCGAAAAACTGTTTTTT. It encodes CASTHRVGPREKLFF. The full variable domain, in which reference TRBV27 and TRBJ1-4 provide the parts outside the CDR3, is EAQVTQNPRYLITVTGKKLTVTCSQNMNHEYMSWYRQDPGLGLRQIYYSMNVEVTDKGDVPEGYKVSRKEKRNFPLILESPSPNQTSLYFCASTHRVGPREKLFFGSGTQLSVL.

This clone was seen once. This sample includes further DNA sequences coding for the same CDR3. This rearrangement joins TRBV15 to TRBJ2-7; weak D call: TRBD1 (6 bases). V was pared by 3 bases and J by 3 bases, with 9 bases between. The CDR3 contains 13 residues. Germline loops: CDR1 LNHNV, CDR2 YYDKDF (reference sequence). The DNA of the CDR3 is TGTGCCACCAGCAGGGACAGAGGCTACGAGCAGTACTTC. As protein: CATSRDRGYEQYF.

This chain joins TRBV18 and TRBJ1-1; D gene unclear. The CDR3 spans 15 residues. V gave up 0 bases and J gave up 7 bases, with 15 bases separating them. The germline V gene encodes CDR1 KGHSH and CDR2 LQKENI. Here the CDR3 DNA reads TGTGCCAGCTCACCACCGGCTGTACTAGGCCGTGAAGCTTTCTTT. It codes for CASSPPAVLGREAFF.

This clone was seen a single time. The genes are TRBV6-1 and TRBJ1-3; D remains ambiguous. Per germline, CDR1 MNHNS and CDR2 SASEGT. The V and J ends lost 2 bases and 0 bases respectively, with 11 bases between them. This CDR3 is built from 16 residues. CDR3 sequence: CASSELSPVSGNTIYF. CDR3 DNA: TGTGCCAGCAGTGAACTATCTCCGGTCTCTGGAAACACCATATATTTT.

This chain links TRBV28 with TRBJ1-1, with a weak D call TRBD1 (5 bases). The V gene's germline CDR1 is MDHEN and CDR2 SYDVKM. Trimming cost V 1 base and J 1 base, with 16 bases left between them. There are 17 residues in the CDR3. The CDR3 loop is CASSLFSLGTRNTEAFF. CDR3 coding DNA: TGTGCCAGCAGTTTATTTTCGTTGGGGACTAGGAACACTGAAGCTTTCTTT.

The V gene is TRBV19, the J gene TRBJ2-7; TRBD2 is a possible D gene (5 bases). CDR3 length equals 14 residues. The germline V gene encodes CDR1 LNHDA and CDR2 SQIVND (reference sequence). V was trimmed by 1 base and J by 0 bases, leaving 7 bases between them. The CDR3 spells CASSIGEISYEQYF. DNA of the CDR3: TGTGCCAGTAGTATAGGGGAGATCTCCTACGAGCAGTACTTC.

The gene calls are TRBV9 and TRBJ2-5, with a tentative D call TRBD1 (6 bases). CDR3 length: 15 amino acids. CDR1 is SGDLS, CDR2 YYNGEE, per germline. Trimming removed 3 bases from V and 2 bases from J, with 14 bases in between. The CDR3 is CASSEWGRGQETQYF. CDR3 nucleotides: TGTGCCAGCAGCGAATGGGGGCGAGGTCAAGAGACCCAGTACTTC.

This chain links TRBV5-6 with TRBJ2-7, with 8 bases aligning to TRBD1. The CDR3 is made up of 14 amino acids. The V gene end was trimmed by 1 base and the J gene end by 3 bases; junction bases not matched to a gene: 3. CDR1 is SGHDT, CDR2 YYEEEE, per germline. The CDR3 DNA follows: TGTGCCAGCAGCTTGTTCGGGACAGGCTACGAGCAGTACTTC. Protein: CASSLFGTGYEQYF.